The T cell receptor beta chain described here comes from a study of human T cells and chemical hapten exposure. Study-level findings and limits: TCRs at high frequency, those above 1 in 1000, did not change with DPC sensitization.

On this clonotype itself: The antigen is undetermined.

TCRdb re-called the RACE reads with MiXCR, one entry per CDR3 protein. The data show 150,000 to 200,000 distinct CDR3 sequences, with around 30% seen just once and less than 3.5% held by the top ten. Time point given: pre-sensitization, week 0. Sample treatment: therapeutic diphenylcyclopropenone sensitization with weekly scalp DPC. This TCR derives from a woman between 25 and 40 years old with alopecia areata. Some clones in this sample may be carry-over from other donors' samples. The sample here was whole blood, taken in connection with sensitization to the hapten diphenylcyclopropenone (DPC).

This chain's CDR3 is CASSPQGRDRRQETQYF. Written as DNA, the CDR3 is TGTGCCAGCAGCCCTCAAGGGCGGGACAGGAGACAAGAGACCCAGTACTTC. This chain joins TRBV9 and TRBJ2-5, with 8 bases matching TRBD1. Germline values: CDR1 SGDLS, CDR2 YYNGEE. V lost 4 bases to trimming and J lost 2 bases; unmatched junction nucleotides: 13. The CDR3 is made up of 17 amino acids.